Below, 13 T cell receptor beta chains from the same sample are listed, as sequenced in a study of OX40 agonist ivuxolimab in advanced cancers. Receptor amplification or capture employed the immunoSEQ multiplex PCR assay. TCRdb limited this immuneACCESS table to in-frame rearrangements with V and J called. A share of clones is missing; checked studies link under half to unresolved V genes, and the rest is unexplained. The sample table shows 63,000 or so clones, and roughly 88% are seen once. The leading ten clones occupy roughly 2.4% of the sample. The sequencing here drew on CD4+ or CD8+ T cells sorted from blood, taken in a trial of the OX40 agonist ivuxolimab. Source of these receptors: an adult with an advanced solid tumor such as melanoma, head and neck, liver or kidney cancer.

The chain is built from TRBV5-1 and TRBJ1-2; TRBD1 matches 9 bases. The germline V gene encodes CDR1 SGHRS and CDR2 YFSETQ. The CDR3 sequence is 13 residues long. The J segment lost 8 bases and the V segment lost 5 bases, leaving 7 bases of the junction unmatched. DNA of the CDR3: TGCGCCAGCAGAAACGGGACAGGGAAAGGCTACACCTTC. Translating it yields CASRNGTGKGYTF.

The chain joins TRBV4-2 to TRBJ1-1; a weak D match, TRBD1 (6 bases). The germline CDR1 and CDR2 sequences are LGHNA and YNFKEQ. The V end was cut by 4 bases, the J end by 1 base, with 10 bases between. The CDR3 length is 14 residues. CDR3: CASSRPTGNTEAFF. CDR3 nucleotides: TGTGCCAGCAGCCGCCCGACAGGGAACACTGAAGCTTTCTTT.

The chain links TRBV5-1 to TRBJ1-2; D uncertain. The CDR3 is made up of 13 amino acids. Trimming left V 0 bases short and J 6 bases short, with 9 bases between. The germline gives CDR1 SGHRS, CDR2 YFSETQ. CDR3 DNA sequence: TGCGCCAGCAGCTTGGAAGGGTTGAATGGCTACACCTTC. It is translated as CASSLEGLNGYTF.

This clone was seen a single time. V gene TRBV4-3 combines with J gene TRBJ2-2; 7 bases are a match to TRBD1. The germline gives CDR1 LGHNA, CDR2 YSLEER. The CDR3 is 16 residues long. V trimming: 3 bases; J trimming: 5 bases; junction bases outside the gene matches: 9. The CDR3 bases are TGCGCCAGCAGCCAGGGCGCAGGGGGTTTAACCGGGGAGCTGTTTTTT. This translates into CASSQGAGGLTGELFF.

This clone was detected once. The chain's CDR3 is CASSEGVGTEAFF. The CDR3 DNA reads as TGTGCCAGCAGTGAAGGGGTGGGCACTGAAGCTTTCTTT. The chain has TRBV6-4 and TRBJ1-1, with D possibly TRBD1 on 5 matching bases. This CDR3 is 13 amino acids long. Trimming pared 3 bases from V and 4 bases from J, leaving 9 bases between. Germline values: CDR1 MRHNA, CDR2 SNTAGT.

This sequence joins TRBV5-1 and TRBJ2-7; D remains ambiguous. CDR1 is SGHRS and CDR2 is YFSETQ in the germline V gene. The CDR3 covers 14 residues. Trimming removed 0 bases from V and 2 bases from J, with 9 bases in between. The CDR3: CASSLDIITYEQYF. CDR3 sequence (DNA): TGCGCCAGCAGCTTGGATATTATCACCTACGAGCAGTACTTC. The complete variable domain, with remaining parts taken from reference TRBV5-1 and TRBJ2-7, reads KAGVTQTPRYLIKTRGQQVTLSCSPISGHRSVSWYQQTPGQGLQFLFEYFSETQRNKGNFPGRFSGRQFSNSRSEMNVSTLELGDSALYLCASSLDIITYEQYFGPGTRLTVT.

V and J are TRBV5-4 and TRBJ1-2, with D tentatively TRBD1 (6 bases). Trimming removed 1 base from V and 4 bases from J, with 17 bases in between. The CDR3 covers 16 residues. Per germline, CDR1 SGHNT and CDR2 YYREEE (reference sequence). DNA of the CDR3: TGTGCCAGCAGCTTGTTTGGGGGCAGGGCGGGCTATGGCTACACCTTC. This translates into CASSLFGGRAGYGYTF. Full variable domain (outside the CDR3, taken from reference TRBV5-4 and TRBJ1-2): ETGVTQSPTHLIKTRGQQVTLRCSSQSGHNTVSWYQQALGQGPQFIFQYYREEENGRGNFPPRFSGLQFPNYSSELNVNALELDDSALYLCASSLFGGRAGYGYTFGSGTRLTVV.

The genes are TRBV27 and TRBJ2-7; D is undetermined. CDR1 MNHEY and CDR2 SMNVEV come from the germline V gene (reference sequence). The CDR3 length is 14 residues. V lost 2 bases to trimming and J lost 0 bases, with 8 bases between them. CDR3 DNA sequence: TGTGCCAGCAGTTTAACGGCCCGCTCCTACGAGCAGTACTTC. Its translation: CASSLTARSYEQYF.

A few counts support this clone. This chain connects TRBV28 to TRBJ2-5, with no clear D. Looked up from germline, CDR1 is MDHEN and CDR2 is SYDVKM. The CDR3 totals 15 residues. The germline V and J ends were trimmed by 3 bases and 5 bases, with 16 bases remaining between them. The CDR3 is CASSFQGFSLETQYF. CDR3 DNA: TGTGCCAGCAGTTTTCAAGGGTTTTCTTTGGAGACCCAGTACTTC.

The chain joins TRBV7-2 to TRBJ2-1; a weak D match, TRBD1 (6 bases). Trimming took 2 bases from V and 15 from J, leaving 23 bases between them. This CDR3 contains 15 residues. From germline, CDR1 is SGHTA and CDR2 FQGNSA. CDR3: CASSLNPLGSGQMFF. CDR3 nucleotides: TGTGCCAGCAGCTTAAATCCCCTAGGCTCGGGACAAATGTTCTTC.

The V call is TRBV9, the J call TRBJ2-1; D is undetermined. The V gene lost 1 base and the J gene lost 0 bases, with 11 bases spanning the gap. The CDR3 sequence is 16 residues long. CDR1 is SGDLS and CDR2 is YYNGEE in the germline V gene. The CDR3: CASSVLSPSSYNEQFF. Written as DNA, the CDR3 is TGTGCCAGCAGCGTATTATCTCCCAGCTCCTACAATGAGCAGTTCTTC.

This clone was counted once. The chain links TRBV6-6 to TRBJ2-6, with D perhaps TRBD1 (5 bases). Per the germline V gene, CDR1 is MNHNY and CDR2 is SVGAGI (reference sequence). V lost 2 bases and J 1 base, leaving 9 bases between the germline ends. CDR3 length equals 16 residues. The CDR3 sequence is CASSYPDRSGANVLTF. Here the CDR3 DNA reads TGTGCCAGCAGTTACCCCGACAGATCTGGGGCCAACGTCCTGACTTTC.

The J gene is TRBJ1-1, the V gene TRBV5-5; the D gene is possibly TRBD1 (5 bases). The CDR3 has 14 residues. Looked up from germline, CDR1 is SGHKS and CDR2 is YYEKEE (reference sequence). Trimming left V 0 bases short and J 2 bases short, with 8 bases between. CDR3 nucleotide sequence: TGTGCCAGCAGCTTGGTACAGGCAAACACTGAAGCTTTCTTT. It is translated as CASSLVQANTEAFF.